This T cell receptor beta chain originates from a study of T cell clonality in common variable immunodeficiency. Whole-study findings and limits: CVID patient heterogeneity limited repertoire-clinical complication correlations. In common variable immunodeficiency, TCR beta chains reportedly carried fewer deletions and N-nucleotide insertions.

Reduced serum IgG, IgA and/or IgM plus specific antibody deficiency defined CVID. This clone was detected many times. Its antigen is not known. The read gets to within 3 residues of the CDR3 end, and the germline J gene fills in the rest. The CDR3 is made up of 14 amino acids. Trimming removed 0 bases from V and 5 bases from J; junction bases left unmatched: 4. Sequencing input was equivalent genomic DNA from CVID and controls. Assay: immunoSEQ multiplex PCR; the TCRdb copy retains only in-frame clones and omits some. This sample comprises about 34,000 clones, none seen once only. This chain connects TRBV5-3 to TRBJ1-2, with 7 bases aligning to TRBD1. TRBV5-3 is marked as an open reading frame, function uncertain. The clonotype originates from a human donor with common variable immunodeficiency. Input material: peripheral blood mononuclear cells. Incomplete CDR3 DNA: TGTGCCAGAAGCTTGGCGGCAGGGGGGTATGGC. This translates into CARSLAAGGYG. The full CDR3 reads CARSLAAGGYGYTF.